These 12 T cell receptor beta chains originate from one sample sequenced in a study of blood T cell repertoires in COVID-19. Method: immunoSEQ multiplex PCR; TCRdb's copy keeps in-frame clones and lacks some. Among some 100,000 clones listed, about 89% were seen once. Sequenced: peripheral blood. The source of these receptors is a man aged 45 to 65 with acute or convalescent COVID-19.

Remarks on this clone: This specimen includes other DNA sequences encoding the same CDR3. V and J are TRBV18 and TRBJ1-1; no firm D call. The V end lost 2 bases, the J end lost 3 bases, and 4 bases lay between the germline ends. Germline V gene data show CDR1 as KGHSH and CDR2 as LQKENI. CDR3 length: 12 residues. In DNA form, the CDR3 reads TGTGCCAGCTCACCAAGAGACACTGAAGCTTTCTTT. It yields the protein CASSPRDTEAFF.

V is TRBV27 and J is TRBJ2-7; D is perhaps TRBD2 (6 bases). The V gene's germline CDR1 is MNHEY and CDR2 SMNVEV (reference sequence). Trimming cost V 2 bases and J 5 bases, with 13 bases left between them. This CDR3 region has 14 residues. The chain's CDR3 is CASSLTLGGDEQYF. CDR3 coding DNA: TGTGCCAGCAGTTTAACCCTTGGAGGGGACGAGCAGTACTTC.

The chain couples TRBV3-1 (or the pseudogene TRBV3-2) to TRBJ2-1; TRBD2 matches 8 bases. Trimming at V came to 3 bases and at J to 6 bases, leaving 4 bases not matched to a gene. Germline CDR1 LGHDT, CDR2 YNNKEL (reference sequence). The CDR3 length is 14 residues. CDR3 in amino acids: CASSQSGSSNEQFF. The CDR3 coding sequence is TGTGCCAGCAGCCAGAGCGGGAGTTCCAATGAGCAGTTCTTC.

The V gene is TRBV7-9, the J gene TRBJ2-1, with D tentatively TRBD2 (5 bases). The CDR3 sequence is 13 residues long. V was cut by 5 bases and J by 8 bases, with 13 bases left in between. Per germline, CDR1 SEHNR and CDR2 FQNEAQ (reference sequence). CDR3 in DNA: TGTGCCAGCAGCATTACGGGGATCGATGAGCAGTTCTTC. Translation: CASSITGIDEQFF.

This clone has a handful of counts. DNA of the CDR3: TGTGCCAGCAGCCAAGATCCGACACGGTCACAATATGGCTACACCTTC. Translated, it gives CASSQDPTRSQYGYTF. This sequence joins TRBV3-1 (or the pseudogene TRBV3-2) and TRBJ1-2, with D uncertain. Germline V gene data show CDR1 as LGHDT and CDR2 as YNNKEL (reference sequence). The CDR3 consists of 16 residues. With 0 bases removed from V and 5 bases from J, the gap between germline ends came to 16 bases.

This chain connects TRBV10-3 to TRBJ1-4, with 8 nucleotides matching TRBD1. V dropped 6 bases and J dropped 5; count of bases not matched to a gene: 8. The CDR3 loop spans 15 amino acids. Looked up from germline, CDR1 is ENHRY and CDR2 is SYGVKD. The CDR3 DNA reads TGTGCCATCAGCCCCCCCCGGACAGGGAATGAAAAACTGTTTTTT. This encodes CAISPPRTGNEKLFF.

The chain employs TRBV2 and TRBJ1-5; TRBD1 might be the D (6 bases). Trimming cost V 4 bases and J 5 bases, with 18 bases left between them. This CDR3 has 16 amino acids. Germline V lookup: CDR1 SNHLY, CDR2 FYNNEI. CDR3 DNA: TGTGCCAGCAGTGCCGCGAGGGGGAGGGTGGATCAGCCCCAGCATTTT. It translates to CASSAARGRVDQPQHF. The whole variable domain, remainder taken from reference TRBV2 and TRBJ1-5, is EPEVTQTPSHQVTQMGQEVILRCVPISNHLYFYWYRQILGQKVEFLVSFYNNEISEKSEIFDDQFSVERPDGSNFTLKIRSTKLEDSAMYFCASSAARGRVDQPQHFGDGTRLSIL.

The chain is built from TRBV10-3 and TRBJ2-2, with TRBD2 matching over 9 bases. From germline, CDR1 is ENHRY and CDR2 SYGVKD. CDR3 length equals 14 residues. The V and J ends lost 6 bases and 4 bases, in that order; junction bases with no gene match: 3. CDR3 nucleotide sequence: TGTGCCATCAGAGGAGCGGGGGGCACCGGGGAGCTGTTTTTT. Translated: CAIRGAGGTGELFF.

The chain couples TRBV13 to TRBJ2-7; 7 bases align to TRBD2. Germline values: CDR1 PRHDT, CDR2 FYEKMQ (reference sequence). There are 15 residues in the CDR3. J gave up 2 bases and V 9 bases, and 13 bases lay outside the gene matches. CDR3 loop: CASAEASGSTYEQYF. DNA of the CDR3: TGTGCCAGTGCCGAGGCTAGCGGCAGTACCTACGAGCAGTACTTC.

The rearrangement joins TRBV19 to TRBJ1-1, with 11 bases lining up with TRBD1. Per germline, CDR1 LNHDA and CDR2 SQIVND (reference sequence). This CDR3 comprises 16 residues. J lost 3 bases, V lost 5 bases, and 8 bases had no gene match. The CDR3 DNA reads TGTGCCAGTAGTTCCCGCGGACAGGGGGCGTACACTGAAGCTTTCTTT. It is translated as CASSSRGQGAYTEAFF.

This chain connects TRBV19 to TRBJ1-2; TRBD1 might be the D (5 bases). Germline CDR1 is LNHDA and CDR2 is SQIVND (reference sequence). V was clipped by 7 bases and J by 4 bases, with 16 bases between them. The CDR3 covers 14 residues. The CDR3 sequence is CASTSRGKPYGYTF. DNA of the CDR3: TGTGCCAGTACTTCCCGGGGGAAGCCCTATGGCTACACCTTC.

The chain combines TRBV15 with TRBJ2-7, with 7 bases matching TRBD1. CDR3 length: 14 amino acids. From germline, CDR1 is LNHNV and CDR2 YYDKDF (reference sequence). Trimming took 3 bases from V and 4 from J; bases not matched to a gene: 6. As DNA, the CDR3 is TGTGCCACCAGCAGGGCCCCAGGGGGATACGAGCAGTACTTC. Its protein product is CATSRAPGGYEQYF.